The next 29 T cell receptor beta chains were all read from a single sample in a study of T cell clones after liver transplantation. Method: immunoSEQ multiplex PCR; TCRdb's copy keeps in-frame clones and lacks some. The table includes tens of thousands of clones, 60% to 80% detected once. Sequences were derived from CD4+ T cells from blood, sampled at the 22-month timepoint. The source is a human patient who received a liver transplant. Certain T cells may be donor cells from the graft.

The V call is TRBV7-2, the J call TRBJ1-5; D gene ambiguous. CDR3 size: 15 residues. Germline V lookup: CDR1 SGHTA, CDR2 FQGNSA. V was trimmed by 1 base and J by 0 bases, leaving 7 bases between them. The CDR3: CASSLDPGSNQPQHF. CDR3 DNA sequence: TGTGCCAGCAGCTTAGACCCCGGTAGCAATCAGCCCCAGCATTTT.

The V gene is TRBV7-2, the J gene TRBJ2-2; D ambiguous. Germline V gene data show CDR1 as SGHTA and CDR2 as FQGNSA. The CDR3 length is 14 residues. V shed 3 bases and J shed 5 bases, with 10 bases lying between them. CDR3 loop: CASSLASRTGELFF. The DNA of the CDR3 is TGTGCCAGCAGCTTGGCGAGCAGAACCGGGGAGCTGTTTTTT.

The chain links TRBV18 to TRBJ2-1, with TRBD2 identical over 10 bases. Germline V lookup: CDR1 KGHSH, CDR2 LQKENI. V shed 3 bases, J shed 7 bases, and the junction held 6 bases outside the gene matches. The CDR3 totals 15 residues. CDR3 bases: TGTGCCAGCTCACCCAAGCGGGGGGGCCAAAATGAGCAGTTCTTC. Its protein is CASSPKRGGQNEQFF.

The chain links TRBV7-8 to TRBJ1-1; D might be TRBD1 (6 bases). Germline lookup yields CDR1 SGHVS and CDR2 FQNEAQ. Between the trimmed V and J ends, which lost 6 bases and 1 base, there was a span of 12 bases. The CDR3 length is 14 residues. The CDR3: CASSYRVGNTEAFF. The CDR3 DNA reads as TGTGCCAGCAGTTACAGGGTTGGGAACACTGAAGCTTTCTTT.

This clone was counted once. V usage is TRBV7-8 and J usage is TRBJ1-1, with 11 bases aligning to TRBD1. Losses at the gene ends were 7 bases for V and 10 bases for J; bases not matched to a gene: 8. Germline values: CDR1 SGHVS, CDR2 FQNEAQ. The CDR3 covers 13 residues. The CDR3 DNA is TGTGCCAGCAACCGAGGACAGGGGGCTGTAGCTTTCTTT. Protein product: CASNRGQGAVAFF.

V gene TRBV2 combines with J gene TRBJ1-5; 7 bases line up with TRBD1. Per germline, CDR1 SNHLY and CDR2 FYNNEI. CDR3 length: 14 residues. Trimming removed 8 bases from V and 5 bases from J; junction bases left unmatched: 9. CDR3 protein: CASGGQIGDQPQHF. The CDR3 nucleotides read TGTGCCAGCGGGGGACAGATTGGAGATCAGCCCCAGCATTTT.

The gene calls are TRBV6-5 and TRBJ2-7, with TRBD1 as a possible D gene (6 bases). The V end was cut by 6 bases, the J end by 2 bases, with 17 bases between. CDR3 size: 15 residues. Germline V gene lookup returns CDR1 MNHEY and CDR2 SVGAGI. The CDR3 spells CASSTDSPVAYEQYF. CDR3 in DNA: TGTGCCAGCAGCACGGACAGCCCAGTAGCCTACGAGCAGTACTTC.

V gene TRBV27 combines with J gene TRBJ2-3, with 8 bases lining up with TRBD2. The germline gives CDR1 MNHEY, CDR2 SMNVEV (reference sequence). The ends lost 2 bases at V and 2 bases at J; junction bases unmatched: 6. The CDR3 contains 16 residues. This CDR3 is CASSLKRAGVTDTQYF. The CDR3, as DNA: TGTGCCAGCAGTTTAAAGCGAGCGGGAGTCACAGATACGCAGTATTTT.

The chain combines TRBV19 with TRBJ1-2; D is unresolved. Germline lookup yields CDR1 LNHDA and CDR2 SQIVND (reference sequence). This CDR3 spans 12 amino acids. V lost 9 bases, J lost 1 base, and 9 bases lay in between. The CDR3: CASGKGNYGYTF. The CDR3 DNA sequence: TGTGCCAGCGGCAAGGGTAACTATGGCTACACCTTC.

J is TRBJ1-5 and V is TRBV5-8; D unclear. Germline-derived CDR1 and CDR2 are SGHTS and YDEGEE. This CDR3 is built from 16 residues. V was cut by 7 bases and J by 0 bases, with 17 bases left in between. DNA for the CDR3: TGTGCCAGCGGCAACTACGACGGATCTAGCAATCAGCCCCAGCATTTT. Its translation: CASGNYDGSSNQPQHF.

The table lists this clone with a few counts. The genes are TRBV6-1 and TRBJ1-6; D not resolved. V lost 0 bases and J lost 2, with 5 bases in between. Germline V CDR1 and CDR2: MNHNS, SASEGT. The CDR3 contains 15 residues. CDR3 residues: CASSEAAAYNSPLHF. The CDR3 nucleotides read TGTGCCAGCAGTGAAGCGGCAGCCTATAATTCACCCCTCCACTTT.

The chain combines TRBV9 with TRBJ1-1; D unclear. V lost 4 bases and J lost 5, with 12 bases in between. CDR3 size: 13 residues. Germline V gene sequence: CDR1 SGDLS, CDR2 YYNGEE. The CDR3 DNA reads as TGTGCCAGCAGCTCACTGATGGTTACTGAAGCTTTCTTT. It codes for CASSSLMVTEAFF.

This clone turned up a few times. The V and J genes are TRBV9 and TRBJ1-1, with TRBD1 as a possible D gene (5 bases). The CDR3 is 14 amino acids. Trimming cost V 3 bases and J 0 bases, with 9 bases left between them. Germline CDR1 is SGDLS and CDR2 is YYNGEE. The CDR3 DNA reads TGTGCCAGCAGCGATGACAGCATGAACACTGAAGCTTTCTTT. Its protein product is CASSDDSMNTEAFF.

For the CDR3, the DNA is TGTGCCAGCAGTGGGTCGAGCGGGGCTAAAACCGGGGAGCTGTTTTTT. Translating it yields CASSGSSGAKTGELFF. The chain uses TRBV2 and TRBJ2-2; 7 positions match TRBD2. Per germline, CDR1 SNHLY and CDR2 FYNNEI. Unmatched junction bases numbered 10, after V lost 4 bases and J lost 5 bases. CDR3 length: 16 amino acids.

V and J are TRBV28 and TRBJ2-2; 11 nucleotides agree with TRBD1. Germline-derived CDR1 and CDR2 are MDHEN and SYDVKM. The J segment lost 7 bases and the V segment lost 7 bases, leaving 8 bases of the junction unmatched. The CDR3 loop spans 15 amino acids. The CDR3 is CASTTPGTGGGELFF. Written as DNA, the CDR3 is TGTGCCAGCACCACTCCAGGGACAGGGGGCGGGGAGCTGTTTTTT.

V usage is TRBV10-3 and J usage is TRBJ2-7, with D maybe TRBD1 (5 bases). The germline V gene has CDR1 ENHRY and CDR2 SYGVKD. V shed 3 bases and J shed 1 base, with 7 bases lying between them. The CDR3 has 13 amino acids. CDR3 sequence reads: CAISEGESYEQYF. The CDR3 bases are TGTGCCATCAGTGAAGGGGAATCCTACGAGCAGTACTTC.

The chain employs TRBV28 and TRBJ2-2; 11 bases map to TRBD1. V shed 3 bases and J 7 bases; nucleotides not matched to a gene: 10. Germline CDR1 and CDR2: MDHEN and SYDVKM. The CDR3 has 17 amino acids. CDR3 DNA sequence: TGTGCCAGCAGTTTTTCTCCAGGACAGGGGGCCGTCGGGGAGCTGTTTTTT. It is translated as CASSFSPGQGAVGELFF.

This CDR3 reads CASRRTTNTEAFF. In nucleotides, the CDR3 is TGTGCCAGCAGACGTACAACGAACACTGAAGCTTTCTTT. The chain uses TRBV2 and TRBJ1-1; D unresolved. V was pared by 6 bases and J by 1 base, with 9 bases between. This CDR3 spans 13 amino acids. Germline V gives CDR1 SNHLY, CDR2 FYNNEI.

The chain recombines TRBV4-2 with TRBJ2-3; D uncertain. This CDR3 is built from 16 residues. Deletions cut 3 bases from V and 6 bases from J, with 19 bases between. In germline, CDR1 is LGHNA, CDR2 YNFKEQ. The CDR3 DNA is TGTGCCAGCAGCCAGGTATATGACGGCTCCTCGGATACGCAGTATTTT. Its protein product is CASSQVYDGSSDTQYF.

The V gene is TRBV7-2, the J gene TRBJ1-4, with 7 bases that match TRBD1. The CDR3 loop spans 14 amino acids. V was pared by 3 bases and J by 7 bases, with 5 bases of the junction left unmatched. Germline V gene data show CDR1 as SGHTA and CDR2 as FQGNSA. The DNA for the CDR3 is TGTGCCAGCAGCTTCGGCAGGGGGAGTGAAAAACTGTTTTTT. Protein product: CASSFGRGSEKLFF.

CDR3 loop: CASSPPLRLAGSYNEQFF. In DNA form, the CDR3 reads TGTGCCAGCAGCCCCCCTCTCCGACTAGCGGGCTCCTACAATGAGCAGTTCTTC. The chain employs TRBV11-2 and TRBJ2-1, with 10 bases identical to TRBD2. The CDR3 contains 18 residues. The germline gives CDR1 SGHAT, CDR2 FQNNGV. The V gene end was trimmed by 5 bases and the J gene end by 0 bases; junction bases not matched to a gene: 10.

V usage is TRBV28 and J usage is TRBJ1-5; TRBD1 matches at 7 bases. Germline V gene sequence: CDR1 MDHEN, CDR2 SYDVKM. After removal of 6 bases from V and 7 bases from J, the junction contained 9 bases not matched to a gene. The CDR3 consists of 14 residues. CDR3 sequence reads: CASRPTGNGQPQHF. CDR3 bases: TGTGCCAGCAGACCGACAGGGAATGGGCAGCCCCAGCATTTT.

V and J are TRBV7-9 and TRBJ1-3, with D hard to call. This CDR3 is 15 amino acids long. V shed 5 bases and J shed 4 bases, with 15 bases lying between them. Germline V CDR1 and CDR2: SEHNR, FQNEAQ (reference sequence). For the CDR3, the DNA is TGTGCCAGCAGCCCTAAAAGAAGACTAGGAAACACCATATATTTT. Translating gives CASSPKRRLGNTIYF.

CDR3 region: CASSLDSGSAYNEQFF. CDR3 DNA: TGTGCCAGCAGCTTAGATTCAGGGTCGGCCTACAATGAGCAGTTCTTC. The chain carries TRBV11-3 and TRBJ2-1; D may be TRBD1 (5 bases). Trimming left V 0 bases short and J 2 bases short, with 11 bases between. The germline CDR1 and CDR2 sequences are SGHNT and YENEEA. This CDR3 spans 16 amino acids. The whole variable domain, remainder taken from reference TRBV11-3 and TRBJ2-1, is EAGVVQSPRYKIIEKKQPVAFWCNPISGHNTLYWYLQNLGQGPELLIRYENEEAVDDSQLPKDRFSAERLKGVDSTLKIQPAELGDSAVYLCASSLDSGSAYNEQFFGPGTRLTVL.

The V call is TRBV5-6, the J call TRBJ1-3; 7 bases are shared with TRBD1. V shed 2 bases and J 4 bases; nucleotides not matched to a gene: 9. CDR1 is SGHDT, CDR2 YYEEEE, per germline. The CDR3 runs to 16 residues. CDR3 residues: CASSFLATGFGNTIYF. DNA for the CDR3: TGTGCCAGCAGCTTCCTAGCGACAGGGTTCGGAAACACCATATATTTT.

The chain joins TRBV18 to TRBJ2-7; D perhaps matches TRBD2 (6 bases). CDR3 size: 14 residues. The V gene lost 3 bases and the J gene lost 2 bases, with 11 bases spanning the gap. CDR1 is KGHSH and CDR2 is LQKENI in the germline V gene. The CDR3 nucleotides read TGTGCCAGCTCACCTGGAGGAGGGGCCTACGAGCAGTACTTC. Translation gives CASSPGGGAYEQYF.

This chain connects TRBV2 to TRBJ2-4, with D possibly TRBD2 on 6 matching bases. Between the trimmed V and J ends, which lost 0 bases and 0 bases, there was a span of 12 bases. The CDR3 consists of 17 residues. Per the germline V gene, CDR1 is SNHLY and CDR2 is FYNNEI. The CDR3 here is CASSEALPGLAKNIQYF. The CDR3 nucleotides are TGTGCCAGCAGTGAAGCGCTTCCGGGACTAGCCAAAAACATTCAGTACTTC.

The table lists this clone with a count of one. V and J are TRBV9 and TRBJ2-2; D ambiguous. This CDR3 contains 13 residues. V lost 0 bases, J lost 6 bases, and 6 bases lay in between. Germline lookup yields CDR1 SGDLS and CDR2 YYNGEE. CDR3 DNA sequence: TGTGCCAGCAGCGTAGATGCGGCCGGGGAGCTGTTTTTT. Encoded protein: CASSVDAAGELFF.

The chain employs TRBV28 and TRBJ2-3; D possibly uses TRBD1 or TRBD2 (5 bases each). V was shortened by 6 bases and J by 4 bases, with 11 bases between the two germline ends. From germline, CDR1 is MDHEN and CDR2 SYDVKM. This CDR3 has 13 amino acids. The CDR3 DNA reads TGTGCCAGCAGCGCGCCGGGACCAGATACGCAGTATTTT. Protein: CASSAPGPDTQYF.